This TCR beta chain was captured in a study of T cell repertoires in ileal Crohn's disease. Study as a whole: All patients had surgery for stricturing (about 60%) or penetrating (around 40%) disease. Biopsies of inflamed ileum from the surgical specimen form M0 samples.

Study outcomes and limitations: Clonality above 26.8% at surgery always came with endoscopic recurrence. Clonal expansions were more frequent in active smokers than non-smokers at surgery.

Germline V gene data show CDR1 as GTSNPN and CDR2 as SVGIG (reference sequence). V lost 3 bases and J lost 1, with 18 bases in between. The CDR3 has 17 residues. This clone turned up a few times. The target antigen is unknown. Time point here: inflamed ileum from the surgical specimen. Sequenced by immunoSEQ multiplex PCR; TCRdb stores in-frame clones only, minus some. The table has about 11,000 clones, over 75% seen once. The clonotype originates from an adult with Crohn's disease. The V call is TRBV30, the J call TRBJ2-2, with D unresolved. Material: ileal tissue. The CDR3, as DNA: TGTGCCTGGAGGTCAAGGTCCGCCACTGGGAACACCGGGGAGCTGTTTTTT. Translated: CAWRSRSATGNTGELFF.